The present entry profiles one T cell receptor (beta chain) with its context. Original handling: Amplification with reference gene primers provided the estimates of nucleated cell counts. The method was immunoSEQ multiplex PCR; TCRdb's version includes in-frame clones alone and lacks a portion of them. V and J calls and clone size come straight from that table; D and trimming were deduced from the DNA. The table records around 46,000 clones, 80% to 90% of them present only once. These data are taken from a study of blood T cell repertoires in COVID-19. Across the whole study: Samples came from the United States, Italy and Spain, spanning acute and convalescent COVID-19. In each case, the material was cDNA or gDNA derived from T cells, B-cell-depleted T cells, or PBMCs.

The sequence was obtained from a man between 50 and 59 years old with acute or convalescent COVID-19. The specimen was peripheral blood.

The CDR3 nucleotides read TGTGCCAGCAGAGCGGGAGGATCCATCTCCTACAATGAGCAGTTCTTC. This sequence encodes CASRAGGSISYNEQFF. This chain uses TRBV6-6 with TRBJ2-1; TRBD2 matches at 9 bases. The CDR3 covers 16 residues. The J segment lost 0 bases and the V segment lost 6 bases, leaving 6 bases of the junction unmatched. Germline V CDR1 and CDR2: MNHNY, SVGAGI (reference sequence).